This T cell receptor beta chain was sequenced in a study of human T cells and chemical hapten exposure. Points from the study as a whole: The study found that DPC sensitization did not change TCRs above 1 in 1000 frequency.

Remarks on this clonotype: The target antigen is unknown.

The time point: pre-sensitization, week 0. Treatment defined: therapeutic diphenylcyclopropenone sensitization with weekly scalp DPC. TCRdb reprocessed the RACE reads with MiXCR, giving one entry per CDR3 protein. Among about 380,000 distinct CDR3 sequences, roughly 5.3% were seen once, and the ten largest hold approximately 2.4%. The germline V and J ends were trimmed by 4 bases and 4 bases, with 13 bases remaining between them. CDR3 length: 14 residues. Germline V CDR1 and CDR2: SGHDN, FVKESK. The TCR comes from a woman aged 45-59 years with alopecia areata. Some clones in this sample may be carry-over from other donors' samples. Sequenced material: whole blood, taken in connection with sensitization to the hapten diphenylcyclopropenone (DPC). The chain uses TRBV14 and TRBJ1-1, with a tentative D call TRBD1 (5 bases). CDR3 sequence reads: CASSLTGLGTEAFF. In DNA, the CDR3 is TGTGCCAGCAGCCTAACGGGGCTGGGCACTGAAGCTTTCTTT.